What follows are 10 T cell receptor beta chains derived from one specimen sequenced in a study of tumor and adjacent non-tumor tissue in lung cancer. Three rounds of nested PCR, following a modified ARM-PCR protocol, produced the TCRbeta library. TCRdb reprocessed the multiplex PCR reads via MiXCR and lists one record per CDR3 protein. The sample lists approximately 90,000 distinct CDR3 sequences, around three quarters occurring once. No cell sorting was done before RNA was extracted from the tissue. Distant lung tissue was collected more than 3 cm away from the tumor edge. The sequenced material came from distant non-tumor lung tissue. The receptors here all came from a woman aged 50 to 60 with non-small cell lung cancer.

The chain carries TRBV20-1 and TRBJ2-4; tentatively, D is TRBD2 (5 bases). Germline V gene sequence: CDR1 DFQATT, CDR2 SNEGSKA (reference sequence). The CDR3 covers 16 residues. With 3 bases removed from V and 0 bases from J, the gap between germline ends came to 15 bases. The CDR3: CSASTDSAEAKNIQYF. The CDR3 DNA sequence: TGCAGTGCTAGCACGGACTCAGCAGAAGCCAAAAACATTCAGTACTTC.

A word on this clonotype: The CDR3 carries no conserved terminal phenylalanine or tryptophan, so it likely arises from a read error. This chain connects TRBV6-5 to TRBJ2-2; D is unresolved. Deletions cut 8 bases from V and 1 base from J, with 8 bases between. This CDR3 spans 13 amino acids. Germline CDR1 reads MNHEY; CDR2 reads SVGAGI. The CDR3 nucleotides are TGTGCCAGCTGTTTTCTGAACACCGGGGAGCTGTTTCTT. It specifies CASCFLNTGELFL.

Notes on this clonotype: Its ends do not fully match the called genes, so a read error is possible. V is TRBV19 and J is TRBJ1-1; no clear D gene. This CDR3 spans 13 amino acids. The germline V gene has CDR1 LNHDA and CDR2 SQIVND (reference sequence). The CDR3 loop is CASSQPLNTEAFF. The CDR3 region has the DNA TGTGCCAGTAGTCAGCCTTTGAACACTGAAGCTTTCTTC.

V gene TRBV11-1 combines with J gene TRBJ2-5, with 8 bases aligning to TRBD1. The CDR3 runs 14 residues. Germline CDR1 SGHAT, CDR2 FQDESV (reference sequence). The CDR3: CTSNPGQGVETQYF. As DNA, the CDR3 is TGTACTAGCAACCCCGGACAGGGCGTAGAGACCCAGTACTTC.

On this clonotype itself: One junction end disagrees with the germline gene, perhaps due to a read error. V usage is TRBV19 and J usage is TRBJ2-1; 7 nucleotides line up with TRBD2. In germline, CDR1 is LNHDA, CDR2 SQIVND (reference sequence). The CDR3 totals 15 residues. The CDR3 DNA is TGTGACAGTAGTAACCCGGGACTAACTCACAATGAGCAGTTCTTC. Its translation: CDSSNPGLTHNEQFF.

Comment on this clonotype: The junction and the germline gene differ at one end; a read error may be behind it. The V and J genes are TRBV6-5 and TRBJ1-4; the D gene is possibly TRBD1 (5 bases). The CDR3 sequence is 14 residues long. From germline, CDR1 is MNHEY and CDR2 SVGAGI. This chain's CDR3 is CVSRPGDGGKKLFF. CDR3 nucleotide sequence: TGTGTCAGCAGACCCGGGGACGGGGGAAAAAAACTGTTTTTT.

As to this clonotype: This is likely a read error, given that the CDR3 carries no conserved phenylalanine or tryptophan at its end. J is TRBJ2-2 and V is TRBV12-3 or TRBV12-4; D might be TRBD1 (5 bases). The CDR3 extends over 15 amino acids. The CDR3 nucleotides read TGTGCTAGCCCAAGAGACAGTCGGAATACCGGGGAGCTGTTTCTT. This translates into CASPRDSRNTGELFL.

This clonotype has ten or more counts. This chain links TRBV10-3 with TRBJ1-6; D is undetermined. Per germline, CDR1 ENHRY and CDR2 SYGVKD. The CDR3 totals 15 residues. Trimming took off 0 bases at V and 10 bases at J, with 13 bases between the two ends. CDR3 in DNA: TGTGCCATCAGTGAGTCGGAACCGGTGGAGTCACCCCTCCACTTT. It specifies CAISESEPVESPLHF.

By share, this clonotype counts as medium-sized. Here the CDR3 reads CASGATGDQETQYF. The CDR3, as DNA: TGTGCCAGCGGAGCTACAGGGGATCAAGAGACCCAGTACTTC. The chain carries TRBV6-1 and TRBJ2-5, with 7 bases that match TRBD1. Germline trimming cut 8 bases from V and 2 bases from J; bases unmatched to any gene: 8. Germline V gene data show CDR1 as MNHNS and CDR2 as SASEGT. The CDR3 has 14 amino acids.

Worth noting for this clonotype: One junction end does not reproduce the germline sequence, and a read error may be involved. The chain is built from TRBV7-8 and TRBJ2-7; the match to TRBD1 covers 8 bases. Germline V CDR1 and CDR2: SGHVS, FQNEAQ. This CDR3 contains 18 residues. The chain's CDR3 is CASSIVVGGRTGSYEQYF. CDR3 bases: TGTGCCAGCAGCATAGTCGTTGGCGGCCGGACAGGGTCCTACGAGCAATACTTC.